The rows below give T cell receptor beta chains drawn from one sample of a study of human T cells and chemical hapten exposure. TCRdb analysed the RACE reads with MiXCR anew, one entry per CDR3 protein. The sample shows approximately 71,000 distinct CDR3 sequences, around 9.5% of them seen only once. Sequenced material: whole blood, taken in connection with sensitization to the hapten diphenylcyclopropenone (DPC). These receptors all come from a woman aged 40 to 50 with alopecia areata. Some clones in this sample may be carry-over from other donors' samples. CDR3s include the opening cysteine and the closing phenylalanine or tryptophan. The order of the fields is V gene, D gene, J gene, clone size, CDR3 protein, CDR3 DNA. The D gene is left open where the match is weak. Clone size, where shown, is once, few, many, or a class for clones that have expanded.

TRBV6-6	NA	TRBJ1-5	many	CASSRETQHF	TGTGCCAGCAGTCGCGAGACCCAGCATTTT
TRBV4-3	NA	TRBJ2-7	NA	CASSQARGIGDEQYF	TGCGCCAGCAGCCAAGCTCGGGGGATCGGTGACGAGCAGTACTTC
TRBV5-1	TRBD2	TRBJ2-7	few	CASTARGSGSYEQYF	TGCGCCAGCACCGCGCGGGGGTCGGGCTCCTACGAGCAGTACTTC
TRBV10-3	NA	TRBJ2-7	many	CAISESMGGSYEQYF	TGTGCCATCAGTGAGTCAATGGGGGGCTCCTACGAGCAGTACTTC
TRBV4-2	NA	TRBJ1-3	many	CASSQDIRGFAVGNTIYF	TGTGCCAGCAGCCAAGATATCAGGGGATTCGCTGTAGGAAACACCATATATTTT
TRBV6-6	NA	TRBJ2-7	few	CASSSRQGTGLTTEQYF	TGTGCCAGCAGTTCCCGTCAGGGTACTGGTCTTACTACCGAGCAGTACTTC
TRBV7-9	NA	TRBJ1-2	NA	CASSLVAGVAGYTF	TGTGCCAGCAGCTTAGTCGCCGGTGTGGCTGGCTACACCTTC
TRBV4-3	NA	TRBJ1-2	many	CASSRRVGDYYGYTF	TGCGCCAGCAGCCGGAGAGTAGGGGATTACTATGGCTACACCTTC
TRBV19	NA	TRBJ2-7	NA	CASSIGRGVNPFGEQYF	TGTGCCAGTAGTATAGGTCGAGGAGTAAATCCCTTCGGCGAGCAGTACTTC
TRBV7-6	NA	TRBJ2-7	many	CASSSRTQEQYF	TGTGCCAGCAGCTCCCGGACTCAAGAGCAGTACTTC
TRBV20-1	NA	TRBJ2-5	many	CSANKGGQTQYF	TGCAGTGCCAACAAAGGGGGGCAGACCCAGTACTTC
TRBV7-2	TRBD1	TRBJ2-1	many	CASSLMGQGFYNEQFF	TGTGCCAGCAGCTTAATGGGACAGGGGTTCTACAATGAGCAGTTCTTC
TRBV5-4	TRBD2	TRBJ2-7	few	CASSVPGLAIEQYF	TGTGCCAGCAGCGTCCCGGGACTAGCAATCGAGCAGTACTTC
TRBV12-3/TRBV12-4	NA	TRBJ1-1	few	CASSLSVRTEAFF	TGTGCCAGCAGTTTAAGCGTCCGCACTGAAGCTTTCTTT
TRBV28	TRBD1	TRBJ1-2	few	CASSSGQGTYGYTF	TGTGCCAGCAGTTCGGGACAGGGGACCTATGGCTACACCTTC
TRBV15	NA	TRBJ1-1	many	CATSRDRVATEAFF	TGTGCCACCAGCAGAGATCGAGTGGCCACTGAAGCTTTCTTT
TRBV11-3	NA	TRBJ1-1	NA	CASSLDGDPATEAFF	TGTGCCAGCAGCTTAGATGGGGACCCGGCCACTGAAGCTTTCTTT
TRBV19	TRBD2	TRBJ2-1	few	CASSIVGLAPGNEQFF	TGTGCCAGTAGTATAGTGGGACTAGCCCCGGGCAATGAGCAGTTCTTC
TRBV6-5	TRBD1	TRBJ2-3	many	CASSEPRGQRDTQYF	TGTGCCAGCAGTGAGCCCAGGGGGCAGCGAGATACGCAGTATTTT
TRBV6-2/TRBV6-3	NA	TRBJ2-3	many	CATGAGSQYF	TGTGCCACGGGGGCAGGATCGCAGTATTTT
TRBV15	NA	TRBJ2-7	many	CATSFWKGPYEQYF	TGTGCCACCAGCTTCTGGAAGGGACCCTACGAGCAGTACTTC
TRBV6-5	TRBD1	TRBJ1-5	many	CASSFRGDQPQHF	TGTGCCAGCAGTTTCAGGGGGGATCAGCCCCAGCATTTT
TRBV28	NA	TRBJ2-4	NA	CASSLDPRDQNIQYF	TGTGCCAGCAGTTTAGATCCCCGGGACCAAAACATTCAGTACTTC
TRBV4-1	NA	TRBJ1-4	NA	CASSQETGYEKLFF	TGCGCCAGCAGCCAAGAGACAGGTTACGAAAAACTGTTTTTT
TRBV7-2	NA	TRBJ2-2	many	CASSKLGHGELFF	TGTGCCAGCAGCAAACTAGGTCACGGGGAGCTGTTTTTT
TRBV4-1	NA	TRBJ2-2	many	CASSPFGGDTGELFF	TGCGCCAGCAGCCCATTCGGGGGCGACACCGGGGAGCTGTTTTTT